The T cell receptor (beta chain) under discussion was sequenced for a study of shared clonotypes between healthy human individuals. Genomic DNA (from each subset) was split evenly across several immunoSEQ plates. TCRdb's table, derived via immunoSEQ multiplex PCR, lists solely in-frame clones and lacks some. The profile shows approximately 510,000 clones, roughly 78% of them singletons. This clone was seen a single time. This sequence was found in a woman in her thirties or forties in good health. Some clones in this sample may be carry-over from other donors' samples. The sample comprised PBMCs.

CDR3 sequence (DNA): TGTGCCAGCAGCCCAGGACATCCTAGCACAGATACGCAGTATTTT. This gives the protein CASSPGHPSTDTQYF. The V call is TRBV7-3, the J call TRBJ2-3; tentatively, D is TRBD1 (5 bases). The germline V gene has CDR1 SGHTA and CDR2 FQGTGA. V dropped 5 bases and J dropped 0 bases, with 12 bases sitting between them. CDR3 length: 15 residues.